This TCR beta chain was identified during a study of Graves' ophthalmopathy and Graves' hyperthyroidism. Study-wide findings and caveats: A 13-signature model separated ophthalmopathy from stable hyperthyroidism, approximately 87% sensitivity, roughly 81% specificity.

The ends were cut back, 0 bases at V and 4 bases at J, with 3 bases in the middle. CDR1 is SGHAT, CDR2 FQNNGV, per germline. There are 12 residues in the CDR3. RNA transcripts served as template for amplifying TCR beta CDR3 sequences. After a first-round RT-PCR with HTBI primers, a second-round multiplex PCR was run. TCRdb called the multiplex PCR reads again in MiXCR, with one record for every CDR3 protein. In the table there are about 210,000 distinct CDR3 sequences, 25% to 30% of which are singletons. This clonotype was detected many times. Its antigen is not known. This chain uses TRBV11-2 with TRBJ2-5; no reliable D call. This clonotype originated in a man aged 50 to 59 with Graves' ophthalmopathy. The sample consisted of peripheral blood. CDR3 DNA: TGTGCCAGCAGCTTAGATGGAGAGACCCAGTACTTC. Translating it yields CASSLDGETQYF.